Listed here are 9 T cell receptor beta chains from one sample, sequenced in a study of Graves' ophthalmopathy and Graves' hyperthyroidism. Beta-chain TCR CDR3 regions were amplified from RNA transcripts. Second-round multiplex PCR followed a first-round RT-PCR using HTBI primers. TCRdb recomputed calls from the multiplex PCR reads with MiXCR, one row per CDR3 protein. The sample contains roughly 160,000 distinct CDR3 sequences, 30% to 45% of which appear only once. Sequenced sample: peripheral blood. These receptors were taken from a man aged 25 to 40 with Graves' ophthalmopathy.

This chain uses TRBV6-2 or TRBV6-3 with TRBJ1-2, with a tentative D call TRBD1 (6 bases). Germline V CDR1 and CDR2: MNHEY, SVGEGT. V lost 6 bases and J 3 bases, leaving 11 bases between the germline ends. CDR3 length: 13 residues. The CDR3 reads CASSPGHYYGYTF. The CDR3 DNA follows: TGTGCCAGCAGCCCGGGACACTACTATGGCTACACCTTC.

The sample holds many counts of this clonotype. The chain couples TRBV6-2 or TRBV6-3 to TRBJ1-1; D not certain. The CDR3 loop spans 13 amino acids. Per the germline V gene, CDR1 is MNHEY and CDR2 is SVGEGT. V was trimmed by 7 bases and J by 1 base, leaving 10 bases between them. The CDR3 spells CASTLRENTEAFF. The CDR3, as DNA: TGTGCCAGCACTCTAAGGGAGAACACTGAAGCTTTCTTT.

This clonotype was seen many times. V usage is TRBV30 and J usage is TRBJ2-5; TRBD1 aligns across 10 bases. After removal of 1 base from V and 7 bases from J, the junction contained 3 bases not matched to a gene. The CDR3 contains 13 residues. Germline-derived CDR1 and CDR2 are GTSNPN and SVGIG (reference sequence). In nucleotides, the CDR3 is TGTGCCTGGAGTGGACAGGGGGCTGGGACCCAGTACTTC. Residues: CAWSGQGAGTQYF.

The chain recombines TRBV6-2 or TRBV6-3 with TRBJ1-1, with D unclear. Trimming cost V 6 bases and J 3 bases, with 14 bases left between them. CDR1 and CDR2 from the germline V gene are MNHEY and SVGEGT. The CDR3 covers 14 residues. CDR3 DNA sequence: TGTGCCAGCAGCCCCGACATGTGGGACACTGAAGCTTTCTTT. Amino acid sequence: CASSPDMWDTEAFF.

CDR3 region: CASSFRDFNQPQHF. DNA of the CDR3: TGTGCCAGCAGTTTTCGGGACTTCAATCAGCCCCAGCATTTT. The V gene is TRBV28, the J gene TRBJ1-5; TRBD1 might be the D (5 bases). Germline CDR1 reads MDHEN; CDR2 reads SYDVKM. The CDR3 contains 14 residues. The germline V and J ends were trimmed by 3 bases and 3 bases, with 9 bases remaining between them.

This clonotype was detected ten times or more. V gene TRBV12-3 or TRBV12-4 combines with J gene TRBJ1-5, with 7 bases that match TRBD1. There are 15 residues in the CDR3. Unmatched junction bases numbered 8, after V lost 6 bases and J lost 3 bases. For the CDR3, the DNA is TGTGCCAGCAGCTCTCAGGGGGGTATCAATCAGCCCCAGCATTTT. This gives the protein CASSSQGGINQPQHF.

This clonotype has at least ten counts. This chain uses TRBV12-3 or TRBV12-4 with TRBJ1-2; 7 bases are a match to TRBD1. Losses at the gene ends were 2 bases for V and 4 bases for J; bases not matched to a gene: 4. This CDR3 has 14 amino acids. CDR3 DNA sequence: TGTGCCAGCAGTTTAATAGGGGGCGGCTATGGCTACACCTTC. Translation: CASSLIGGGYGYTF.

The chain couples TRBV12-3 or TRBV12-4 to TRBJ2-5; 8 positions match TRBD2. This CDR3 comprises 15 residues. The ends lost 7 bases at V and 2 bases at J; junction bases unmatched: 9. DNA of the CDR3: TGTGCCAGCAAAAGCGGGAGAAGGGGACAAGAGACCCAGTACTTC. Translating it yields CASKSGRRGQETQYF.

This clonotype was detected ten times or more. The chain combines TRBV20-1 with TRBJ2-7; weak D call: TRBD1 (6 bases). The germline V and J ends were trimmed by 1 base and 5 bases, with 15 bases remaining between them. Germline CDR1 reads DFQATT; CDR2 reads SNEGSKA (reference sequence). The CDR3 runs 14 residues. CDR3 bases: TGCAGTGCTAGAGCCGGCAGGGGACGCGACGAGCAGTACTTC. Protein sequence: CSARAGRGRDEQYF.